This TCR beta chain stems from a study of early T cells in non-severe SARS-CoV-2 infection. Study-level information: Sequencing input comprised bulk RNA from unsorted whole blood; chain pairing was not available.

Each single cDNA molecule received a unique molecular identifier. TCRdb re-called the 5' RACE reads through MiXCR, storing one row per CDR3 protein. The table includes fewer than 120,000 distinct CDR3 sequences, around 12% detected once. This clonotype was seen ten or more times. Antigen: not known. Overall study results and limits: VDJdb matches were skewed toward anti-spike CD8 T cell responses.

Here the sequenced sample was whole blood, taken at baseline. This clonotype originated in an adult who was a healthcare worker with PCR-confirmed SARS-CoV-2 infection or an uninfected control (not recorded which).

The CDR3 is CSVQDRQALNYGYTF. CDR3 DNA sequence: TGCAGCGTCCAGGACCGACAGGCCCTTAACTATGGCTACACCTTC. The V and J genes are TRBV29-1 and TRBJ1-2, with D possibly TRBD1 on 6 matching bases. The V gene lost 6 bases and the J gene lost 1 base, with 18 bases spanning the gap. The CDR3 length is 15 residues. Germline V CDR1 and CDR2: SQVTM, ANQGSEA.